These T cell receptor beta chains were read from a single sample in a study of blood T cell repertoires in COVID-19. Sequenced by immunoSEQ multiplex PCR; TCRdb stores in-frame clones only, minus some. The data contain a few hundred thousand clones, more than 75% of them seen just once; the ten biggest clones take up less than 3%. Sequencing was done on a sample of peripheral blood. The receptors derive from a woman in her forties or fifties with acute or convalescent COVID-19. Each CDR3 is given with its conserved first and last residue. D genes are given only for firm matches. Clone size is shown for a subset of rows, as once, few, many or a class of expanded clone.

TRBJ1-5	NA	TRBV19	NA	TGTGCCAGTAGTATCGCGAGCACTCTACGCGGGCAGCCCCAGCATTTT	CASSIASTLRGQPQHF
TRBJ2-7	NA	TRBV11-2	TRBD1	TGTGCCAGCAGCTTCTGGGACAGAGCCTACGAGCAGTACTTC	CASSFWDRAYEQYF
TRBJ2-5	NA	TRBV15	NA	TGTGCCACCAGTAGACAGATTTCCCCACAAGAGACCCAGTACTTC	CATSRQISPQETQYF
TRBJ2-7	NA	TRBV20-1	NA	TGCAGTGCTAGTCCGCGGGGAGTGAACTACGAGCAGTACTTC	CSASPRGVNYEQYF
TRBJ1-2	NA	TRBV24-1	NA	TGTGCCACCAGTGATTTCTGGGAGAGTGGCTACACCTTC	CATSDFWESGYTF
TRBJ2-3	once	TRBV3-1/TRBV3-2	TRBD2	TGTGCCAGCAGCCAAGAAGGGCTAGCGGTTTCCCAGTATTTT	CASSQEGLAVSQYF
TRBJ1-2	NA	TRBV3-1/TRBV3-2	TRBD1	TGTGCCAGCAGCCACATACAGGGGGCTAACTATGGCTACACCTTC	CASSHIQGANYGYTF
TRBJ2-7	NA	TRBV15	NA	TGTGCCACCAGCAGAGATCCTAGTGGGTTCTACGAGCAGTACTTC	CATSRDPSGFYEQYF
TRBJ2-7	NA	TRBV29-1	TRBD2	TGCAGCGTTTTTAGCGGGAGGGGTTTCTACGAGCAGTACTTC	CSVFSGRGFYEQYF
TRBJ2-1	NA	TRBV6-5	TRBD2	TGTGCCAGCAGTTACGGGAGGACTAGCCGTCTCAATGAGCAGTTCTTC	CASSYGRTSRLNEQFF
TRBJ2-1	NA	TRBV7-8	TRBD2	TGTGCCAGCAGCCGGTGGACTAGCGGGTTGTACAATGAGCAGTTCTTC	CASSRWTSGLYNEQFF
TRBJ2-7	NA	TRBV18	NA	TGTGCCAGCTCACCACCGGGGGGTGACGAGCAGTACTTC	CASSPPGGDEQYF
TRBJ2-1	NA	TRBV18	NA	TGTGCCAGCTCACCACCCGTTGCACAGAAACTCTACAATGAGCAGTTCTTC	CASSPPVAQKLYNEQFF
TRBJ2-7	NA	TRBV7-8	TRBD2	TGTGCCAGCAGCCAAGGAGCGGGGACCTACGAGCAGTACTTC	CASSQGAGTYEQYF
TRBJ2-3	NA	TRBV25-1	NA	TGTGCCAGCAGTGAATGGGAGAGCACAGATACGCAGTATTTT	CASSEWESTDTQYF
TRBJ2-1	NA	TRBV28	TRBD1	TGTGCCAGCAGTCGGGACAGGGGGAAGAATGAGCAGTTCTTC	CASSRDRGKNEQFF
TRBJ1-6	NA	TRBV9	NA	TGTGCCAGCAGCTACCTACTAAATAATTCACCCCTCCACTTT	CASSYLLNNSPLHF
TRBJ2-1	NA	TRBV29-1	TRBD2	TGCAGCGTTGAAGGTGGACTAGCGGGAGACCTCTACAATGAGCAGTTCTTC	CSVEGGLAGDLYNEQFF
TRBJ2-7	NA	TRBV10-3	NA	TGTGCCATCAAATCCCTCTCCTACGAGCAGTACTTC	CAIKSLSYEQYF
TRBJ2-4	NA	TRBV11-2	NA	TGTGCCAGCAGCTCCAGGCTAGCCAAAAACATTCAGTACTTC	CASSSRLAKNIQYF
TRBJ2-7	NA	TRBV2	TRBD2	TGTGCCAGCATTGGTGAGCGGGGGGGCTCCTACGAGCAGTACTTC	CASIGERGGSYEQYF
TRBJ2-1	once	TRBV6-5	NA	TGTGCCAGCAGTCCGGGTCCGGTGGGGTTCTTC	CASSPGPVGFF
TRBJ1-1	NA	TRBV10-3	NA	TGTGCCATCAGTGCGATAGGGGACACTGAAGCTTTCTTT	CAISAIGDTEAFF
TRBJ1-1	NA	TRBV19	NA	TGTGCCAGCTCGCAGGGAGGTGAAGCTTTCTTT	CASSQGGEAFF
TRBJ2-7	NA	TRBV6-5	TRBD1	TGTGCCAGCAGTTTTGACAGGGGGCGCGAGCAGTACTTC	CASSFDRGREQYF
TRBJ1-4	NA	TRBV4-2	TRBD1	TGTGCCAGCGGCTTACCGGGGACAGGAACTGAAAAACTGTTTTTT	CASGLPGTGTEKLFF
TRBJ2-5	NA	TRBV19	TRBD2	TGTGCCAGTAGTATGGCGGGAGGAGGCGTAGAGACCCAGTACTTC	CASSMAGGGVETQYF
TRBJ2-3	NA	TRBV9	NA	TGTGCCAGCAGCGTAGTGGCCACAGATACGCAGTATTTT	CASSVVATDTQYF
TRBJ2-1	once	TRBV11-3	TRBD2	TGTGCCAGCAGCCCGAGGACTAGCGGGATTAGGGGTGAGCAGTTCTTC	CASSPRTSGIRGEQFF
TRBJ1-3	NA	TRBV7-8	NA	TGTGCCAGCAGCTTAGACAGAGACTCTGGAAACACCATATATTTT	CASSLDRDSGNTIYF
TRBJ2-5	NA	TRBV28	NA	TGTGCCAGCAGTTCGCTAGACAGGAATCAAGAGACCCAGTACTTC	CASSSLDRNQETQYF
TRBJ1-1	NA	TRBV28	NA	TGTGCCAGCACCTCGAGGCCAGGGGCTCGGGTGAACACTGAAGCTTTCTTT	CASTSRPGARVNTEAFF
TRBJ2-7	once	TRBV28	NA	TGTGCCAGCAGTGTTAGACAGGAGTCCTACGAGCAGTACTTC	CASSVRQESYEQYF
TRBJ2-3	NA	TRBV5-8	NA	TGTGCCAGCAGCGCGTCAGAGGGAGCCACAGATACGCAGTATTTT	CASSASEGATDTQYF
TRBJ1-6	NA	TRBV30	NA	TGTGCCCAGAGCCGGGACACCTATTCACCCCTCCACTTT	CAQSRDTYSPLHF
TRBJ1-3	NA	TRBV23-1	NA	TGCGCCAGCAGAGGGAGACAGGATAGCTCTGGAAACACCATATATTTT	CASRGRQDSSGNTIYF